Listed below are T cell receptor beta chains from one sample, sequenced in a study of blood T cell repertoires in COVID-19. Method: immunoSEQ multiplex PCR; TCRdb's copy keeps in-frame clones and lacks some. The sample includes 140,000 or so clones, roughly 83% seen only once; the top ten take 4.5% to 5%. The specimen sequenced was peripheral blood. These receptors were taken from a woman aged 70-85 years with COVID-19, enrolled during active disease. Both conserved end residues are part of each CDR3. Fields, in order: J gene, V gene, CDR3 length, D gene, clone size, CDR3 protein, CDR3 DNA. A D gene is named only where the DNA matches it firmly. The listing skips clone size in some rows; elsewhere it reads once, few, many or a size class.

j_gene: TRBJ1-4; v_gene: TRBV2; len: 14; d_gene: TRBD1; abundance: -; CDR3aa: CASKTGGAGEKLFF; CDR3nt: TGTGCCAGCAAGACAGGGGGCGCCGGGGAAAAACTGTTTTTT
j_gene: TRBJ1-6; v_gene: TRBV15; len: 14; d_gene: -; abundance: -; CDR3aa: CATSRAQGNSPLHF; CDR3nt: TGTGCCACCAGCAGAGCCCAGGGTAATTCACCCCTCCACTTT
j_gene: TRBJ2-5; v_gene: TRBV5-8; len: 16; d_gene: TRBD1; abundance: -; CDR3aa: CASSTAGTGGEETQYF; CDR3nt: TGTGCCAGCAGCACCGCCGGGACAGGGGGCGAAGAGACCCAGTACTTC
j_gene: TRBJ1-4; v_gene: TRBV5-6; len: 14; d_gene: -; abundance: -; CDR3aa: CASSLGGVDEKLFF; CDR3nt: TGTGCCAGCAGTTTGGGGGGAGTGGACGAAAAACTGTTTTTT
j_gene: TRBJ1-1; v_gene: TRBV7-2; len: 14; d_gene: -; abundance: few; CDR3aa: CASSLDVRNTEAFF; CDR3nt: TGTGCCAGCAGCTTAGACGTGAGGAACACTGAAGCTTTCTTT
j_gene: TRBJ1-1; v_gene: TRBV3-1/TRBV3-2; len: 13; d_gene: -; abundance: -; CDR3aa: CASTPTGDTEAFF; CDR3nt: TGTGCCAGCACGCCAACGGGGGACACTGAAGCTTTCTTT
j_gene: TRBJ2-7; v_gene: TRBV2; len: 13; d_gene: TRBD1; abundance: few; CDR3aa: CASSEDRGIEQYF; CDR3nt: TGTGCCAGCAGTGAAGACAGGGGGATCGAGCAGTACTTC
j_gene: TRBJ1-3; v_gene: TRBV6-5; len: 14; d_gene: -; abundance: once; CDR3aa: CASRPRDSGNTIYF; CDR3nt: TGTGCCAGCAGGCCCAGGGATTCTGGAAACACCATATATTTT
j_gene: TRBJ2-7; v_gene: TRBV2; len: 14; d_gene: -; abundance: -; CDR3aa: CASRVRGSSYEQYF; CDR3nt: TGTGCCAGCAGAGTTAGGGGAAGCTCCTACGAGCAGTACTTC
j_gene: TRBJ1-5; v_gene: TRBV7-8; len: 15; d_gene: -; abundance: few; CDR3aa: CASSWRSGPGQPQHF; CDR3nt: TGTGCCAGCAGCTGGCGATCGGGTCCAGGGCAGCCCCAGCATTTT
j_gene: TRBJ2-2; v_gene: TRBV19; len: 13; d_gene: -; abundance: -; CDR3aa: CASSIEGGGELFF; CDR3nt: TGTGCCAGTAGTATAGAGGGAGGCGGGGAGCTGTTTTTT
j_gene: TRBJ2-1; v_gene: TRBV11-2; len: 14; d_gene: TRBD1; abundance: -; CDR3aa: CASSLRDRDNEQFF; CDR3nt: TGTGCCAGCAGCCTTCGGGACAGAGACAATGAGCAGTTCTTC
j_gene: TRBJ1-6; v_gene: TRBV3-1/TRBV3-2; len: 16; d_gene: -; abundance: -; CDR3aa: CASSQDRVGNNSPLHF; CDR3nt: TGTGCCAGCAGCCAAGACAGGGTGGGGAATAATTCACCCCTCCACTTT
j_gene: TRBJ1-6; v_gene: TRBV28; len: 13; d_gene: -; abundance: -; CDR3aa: CASIGGGNSPLHF; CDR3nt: TGTGCCAGCATTGGCGGGGGTAATTCACCCCTCCACTTT
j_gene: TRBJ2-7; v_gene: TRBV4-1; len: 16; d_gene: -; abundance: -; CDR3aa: CASSQELAAPSYEQYF; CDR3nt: TGCGCCAGCAGCCAAGAGTTGGCGGCGCCGTCGTACGAGCAGTACTTC
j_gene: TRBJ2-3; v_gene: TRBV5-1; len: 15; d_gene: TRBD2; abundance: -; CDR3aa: CASSLPGGDTDTQYF; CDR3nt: TGCGCCAGCAGCTTGCCGGGAGGAGACACAGATACGCAGTATTTT
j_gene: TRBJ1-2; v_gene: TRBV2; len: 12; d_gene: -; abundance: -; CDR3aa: CASLVRNYGYTF; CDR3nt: TGTGCCAGCCTCGTTAGAAACTATGGCTACACCTTC
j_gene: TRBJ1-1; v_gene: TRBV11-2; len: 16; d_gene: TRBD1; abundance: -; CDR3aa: CASSLGDRVIGTEAFF; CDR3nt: TGTGCCAGCAGCTTAGGGGACAGGGTGATTGGCACTGAAGCTTTCTTT
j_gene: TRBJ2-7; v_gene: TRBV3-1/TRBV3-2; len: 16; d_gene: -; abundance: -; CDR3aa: CASSQAQGLGLYEQYF; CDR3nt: TGTGCCAGCAGCCAAGCTCAGGGGCTAGGACTTTACGAGCAGTACTTC
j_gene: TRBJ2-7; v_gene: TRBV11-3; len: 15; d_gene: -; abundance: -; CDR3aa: CASSQGGKNSYEQYF; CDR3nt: TGTGCCAGCAGCCAGGGCGGGAAAAACTCCTACGAGCAGTACTTC
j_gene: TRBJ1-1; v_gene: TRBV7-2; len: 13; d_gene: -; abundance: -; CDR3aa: CASSLVEGTEAFF; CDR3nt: TGTGCCAGCAGCTTAGTAGAGGGAACTGAAGCTTTCTTT
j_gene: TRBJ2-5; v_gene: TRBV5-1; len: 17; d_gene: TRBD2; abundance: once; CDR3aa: CASSTGTSGGKMGTQYF; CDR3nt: TGCGCCAGCAGCACCGGGACTAGCGGGGGAAAGATGGGGACCCAGTACTTC
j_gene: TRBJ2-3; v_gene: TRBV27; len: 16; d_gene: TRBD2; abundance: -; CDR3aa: CASSLLASGGTDTQYF; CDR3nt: TGTGCCAGCAGTTTATTGGCTAGCGGGGGGACAGATACGCAGTATTTT
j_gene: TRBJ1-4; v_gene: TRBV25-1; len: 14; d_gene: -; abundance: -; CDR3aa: CASSGGTVMKKLFF; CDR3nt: TGTGCCAGCAGTGGGGGCACAGTAATGAAAAAACTGTTTTTT
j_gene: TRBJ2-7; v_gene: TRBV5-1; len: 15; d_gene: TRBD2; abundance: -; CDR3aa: CASSFSSGEAYEQYF; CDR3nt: TGCGCCAGCAGCTTTTCCAGCGGGGAGGCCTACGAGCAGTACTTC
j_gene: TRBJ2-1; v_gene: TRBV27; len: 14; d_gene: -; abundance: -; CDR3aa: CASSLAAFKDEQFF; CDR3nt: TGTGCCAGCAGTTTAGCGGCCTTTAAGGATGAGCAGTTCTTC
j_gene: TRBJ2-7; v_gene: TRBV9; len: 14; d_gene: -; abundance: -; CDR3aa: CASSVEGGPTEQYF; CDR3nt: TGTGCCAGCAGCGTAGAGGGGGGGCCTACCGAGCAGTACTTC
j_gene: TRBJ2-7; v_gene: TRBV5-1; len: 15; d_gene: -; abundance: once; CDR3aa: CASSSDGSYSYEQYF; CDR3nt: TGCGCCAGCAGCTCTGACGGGTCCTACTCCTACGAGCAGTACTTC
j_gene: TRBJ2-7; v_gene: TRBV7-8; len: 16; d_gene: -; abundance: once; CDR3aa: CASSQGAGTSIHEQYF; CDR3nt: TGTGCCAGCAGCCAAGGCGCGGGTACATCAATCCACGAGCAGTACTTC
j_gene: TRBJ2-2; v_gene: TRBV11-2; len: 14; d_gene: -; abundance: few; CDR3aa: CASSLGQGLGELFF; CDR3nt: TGTGCCAGCAGCTTAGGGCAGGGCCTCGGGGAGCTGTTTTTT
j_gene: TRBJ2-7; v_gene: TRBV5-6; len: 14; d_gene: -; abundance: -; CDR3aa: CASSLAGSYYEQYF; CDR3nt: TGTGCCAGCAGCTTGGCAGGCTCCTACTACGAGCAGTACTTC
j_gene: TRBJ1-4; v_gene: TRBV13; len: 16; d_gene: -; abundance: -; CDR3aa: CASRHHTGFDNEKLFF; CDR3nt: TGTGCCAGCAGACATCACACAGGGTTTGATAATGAAAAACTGTTTTTT
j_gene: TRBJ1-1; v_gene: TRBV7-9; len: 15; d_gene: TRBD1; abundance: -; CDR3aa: CASQDPQGAGTEAFF; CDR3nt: TGTGCCAGCCAGGACCCACAGGGGGCGGGCACTGAAGCTTTCTTT
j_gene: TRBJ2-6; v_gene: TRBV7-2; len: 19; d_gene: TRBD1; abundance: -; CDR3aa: CASSLKPNRGRSGANVLTF; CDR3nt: TGTGCCAGCAGCTTAAAGCCCAACAGGGGGCGATCTGGGGCCAACGTCCTGACTTTC
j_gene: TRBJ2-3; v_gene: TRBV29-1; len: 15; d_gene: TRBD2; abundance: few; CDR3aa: CSVFKLAGYTDTQYF; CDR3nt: TGCAGCGTCTTCAAACTAGCGGGGTACACAGATACGCAGTATTTT
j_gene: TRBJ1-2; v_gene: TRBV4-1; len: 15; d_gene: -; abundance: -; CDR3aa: CASSHPPGGPYGYTF; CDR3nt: TGCGCCAGCAGCCATCCCCCGGGAGGGCCCTATGGCTACACCTTC
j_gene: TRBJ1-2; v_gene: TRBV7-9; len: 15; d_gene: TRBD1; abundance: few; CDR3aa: CASTVGAQGANGYTF; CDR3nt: TGTGCCAGCACTGTTGGGGCACAGGGGGCTAATGGCTACACCTTC
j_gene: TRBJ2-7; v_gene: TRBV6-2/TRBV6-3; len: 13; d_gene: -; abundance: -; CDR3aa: CASSYIPAYEQYF; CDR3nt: TGTGCCAGCAGTTATATCCCGGCCTACGAGCAGTACTTC
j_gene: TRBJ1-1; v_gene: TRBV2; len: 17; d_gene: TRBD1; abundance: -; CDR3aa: CATVLDQTGGKGTEAFF; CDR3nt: TGTGCCACCGTTCTGGACCAAACAGGGGGAAAGGGAACTGAAGCTTTCTTT
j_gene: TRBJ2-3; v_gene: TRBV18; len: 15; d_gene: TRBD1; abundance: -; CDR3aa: CASSQTTGGKDTQYF; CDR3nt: TGTGCCAGCTCACAAACGACAGGGGGGAAAGATACGCAGTATTTT
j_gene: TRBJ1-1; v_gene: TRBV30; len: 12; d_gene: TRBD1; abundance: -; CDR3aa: CAWNLQGAKAFF; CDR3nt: TGTGCCTGGAACCTTCAGGGGGCGAAAGCTTTCTTT
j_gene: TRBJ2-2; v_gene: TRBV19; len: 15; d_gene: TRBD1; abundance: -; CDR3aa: CASTATGADTGELFF; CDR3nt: TGTGCCAGTACCGCGACAGGGGCCGACACCGGGGAGCTGTTTTTT
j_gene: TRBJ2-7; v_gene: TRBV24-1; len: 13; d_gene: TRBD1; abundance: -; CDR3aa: CATQGARTYEQYF; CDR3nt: TGTGCCACTCAGGGGGCGCGAACCTACGAGCAGTACTTC
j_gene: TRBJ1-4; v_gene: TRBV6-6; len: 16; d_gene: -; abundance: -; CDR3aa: CASSYPSGGGGEKLFF; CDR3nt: TGTGCCAGCAGTTACCCCTCCGGCGGGGGCGGTGAAAAACTGTTTTTT
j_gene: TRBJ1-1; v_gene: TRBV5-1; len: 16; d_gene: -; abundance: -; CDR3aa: CASSLTGMGSANEAFF; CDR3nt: TGCGCCAGCAGCTTAACAGGGATGGGGAGCGCGAATGAAGCTTTCTTT
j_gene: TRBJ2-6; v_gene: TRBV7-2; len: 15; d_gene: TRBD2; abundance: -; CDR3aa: CAGGLAGLGANVLTF; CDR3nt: TGTGCCGGCGGACTAGCGGGGCTTGGGGCCAACGTCCTGACTTTC
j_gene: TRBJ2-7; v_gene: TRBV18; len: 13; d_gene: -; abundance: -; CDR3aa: CASSSGLTYEQYF; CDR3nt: TGTGCCAGCTCATCAGGGTTAACCTACGAGCAGTACTTC
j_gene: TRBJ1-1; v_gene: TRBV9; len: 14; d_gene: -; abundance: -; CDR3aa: CASSVEAVNTEAFF; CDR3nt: TGTGCCAGCAGCGTAGAGGCGGTGAACACTGAAGCTTTCTTT
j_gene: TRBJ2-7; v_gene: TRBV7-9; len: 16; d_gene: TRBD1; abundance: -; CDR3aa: CASSLGTGGQTYEQYF; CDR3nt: TGTGCCAGCAGCTTAGGGACAGGGGGCCAGACCTACGAGCAGTACTTC
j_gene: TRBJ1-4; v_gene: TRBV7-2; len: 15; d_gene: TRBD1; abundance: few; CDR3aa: CASSLSRGRNEKLFF; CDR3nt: TGTGCCAGCAGCTTAAGCAGGGGGCGGAATGAAAAACTGTTTTTT
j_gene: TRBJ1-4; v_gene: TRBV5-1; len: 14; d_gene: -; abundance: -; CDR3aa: CASRPGGSNEKLFF; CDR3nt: TGCGCCAGCCGGCCGGGGGGGAGTAATGAAAAACTGTTTTTT
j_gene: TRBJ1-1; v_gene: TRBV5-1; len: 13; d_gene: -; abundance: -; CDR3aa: CASSRGEGTEAFF; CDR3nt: TGCGCCAGCAGCAGGGGGGAGGGAACTGAAGCTTTCTTT
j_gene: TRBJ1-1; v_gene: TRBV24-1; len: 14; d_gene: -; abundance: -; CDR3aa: CATSAPGGNTEAFF; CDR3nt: TGTGCCACCAGTGCTCCCGGGGGGAACACTGAAGCTTTCTTT
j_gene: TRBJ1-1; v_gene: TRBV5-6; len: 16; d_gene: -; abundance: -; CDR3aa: CASSTEHLGGNTEAFF; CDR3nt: TGTGCCAGCAGTACCGAGCATCTGGGAGGGAACACTGAAGCTTTCTTT
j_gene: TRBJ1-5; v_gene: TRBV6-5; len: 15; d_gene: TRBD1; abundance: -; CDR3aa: CASSSGQGGYQPQHF; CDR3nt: TGTGCCAGCAGCAGCGGACAGGGGGGGTATCAGCCCCAGCATTTT
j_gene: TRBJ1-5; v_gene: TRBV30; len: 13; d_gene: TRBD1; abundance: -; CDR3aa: CAWRTGAGQPQHF; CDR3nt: TGTGCCTGGCGGACAGGGGCAGGGCAGCCCCAGCATTTT
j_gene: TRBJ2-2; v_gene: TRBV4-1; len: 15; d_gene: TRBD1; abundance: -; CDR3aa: CASSLDRANTGELFF; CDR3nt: TGCGCCAGCAGCCTAGACAGGGCGAACACCGGGGAGCTGTTTTTT
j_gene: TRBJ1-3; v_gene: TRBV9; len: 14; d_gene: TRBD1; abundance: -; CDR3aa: CASSMTGNGNTIYF; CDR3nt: TGTGCCAGCAGTATGACAGGGAATGGAAACACCATATATTTT
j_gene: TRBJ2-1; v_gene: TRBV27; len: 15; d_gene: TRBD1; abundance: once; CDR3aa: CASRTGTGESNEQFF; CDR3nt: TGTGCCAGCAGAACCGGGACAGGGGAGAGCAATGAGCAGTTCTTC
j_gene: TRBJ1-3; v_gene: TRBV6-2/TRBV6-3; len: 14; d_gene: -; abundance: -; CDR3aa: CASSLRGAGNTIYF; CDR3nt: TGTGCCAGCAGCCTGAGAGGAGCTGGAAACACCATATATTTT